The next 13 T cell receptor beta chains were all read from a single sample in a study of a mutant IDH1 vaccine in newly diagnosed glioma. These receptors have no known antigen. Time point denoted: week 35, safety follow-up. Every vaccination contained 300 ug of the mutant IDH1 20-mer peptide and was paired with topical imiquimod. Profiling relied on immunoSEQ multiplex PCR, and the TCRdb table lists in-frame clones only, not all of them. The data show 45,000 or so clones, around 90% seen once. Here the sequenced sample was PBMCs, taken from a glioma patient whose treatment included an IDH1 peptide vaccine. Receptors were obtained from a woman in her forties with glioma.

The CDR3: CASSYQGRVVDEQFF. For the CDR3, the DNA is TGTGCCAGCAGTTACCAGGGCAGGGTGGTCGATGAGCAGTTCTTC. The chain couples TRBV6-6 to TRBJ2-1; weak D call: TRBD1 (5 bases). This CDR3 is 15 amino acids long. Germline loops: CDR1 MNHNY, CDR2 SVGAGI (reference sequence). V lost 2 bases and J 8 bases, leaving 16 bases between the germline ends.

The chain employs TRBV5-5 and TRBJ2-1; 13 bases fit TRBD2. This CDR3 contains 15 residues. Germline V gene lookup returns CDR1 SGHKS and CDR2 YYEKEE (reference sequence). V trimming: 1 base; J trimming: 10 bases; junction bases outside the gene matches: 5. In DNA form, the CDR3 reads TGTGCCAGCAGCTTGATGACTAGCGGGAGGAACGAGCAGTTCTTC. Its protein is CASSLMTSGRNEQFF.

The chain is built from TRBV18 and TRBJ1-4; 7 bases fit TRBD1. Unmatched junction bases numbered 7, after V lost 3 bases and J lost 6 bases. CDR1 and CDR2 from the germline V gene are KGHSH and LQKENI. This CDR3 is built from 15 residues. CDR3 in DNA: TGTGCCAGCTCACCCCGACAGGGTGAAGATGAAAAACTGTTTTTT. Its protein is CASSPRQGEDEKLFF. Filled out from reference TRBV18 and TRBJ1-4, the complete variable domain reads NAGVMQNPRHLVRRRGQEARLRCSPMKGHSHVYWYRQLPEEGLKFMVYLQKENIIDESGMPKERFSAEFPKEGPSILRIQQVVRGDSAAYFCASSPRQGEDEKLFFGSGTQLSVL.

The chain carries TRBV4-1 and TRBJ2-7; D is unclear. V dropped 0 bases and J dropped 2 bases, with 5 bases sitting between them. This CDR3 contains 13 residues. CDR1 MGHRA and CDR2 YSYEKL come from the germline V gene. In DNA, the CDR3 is TGCGCCAGCAGCCAAGATGAAACCTACGAGCAGTACTTC. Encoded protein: CASSQDETYEQYF.

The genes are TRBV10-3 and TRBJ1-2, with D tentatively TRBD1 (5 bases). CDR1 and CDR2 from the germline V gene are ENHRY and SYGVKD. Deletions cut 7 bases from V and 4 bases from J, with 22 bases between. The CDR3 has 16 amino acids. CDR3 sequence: CAINLALQENPYGYTF. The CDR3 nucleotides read TGTGCCATCAACCTAGCCCTACAGGAAAACCCCTATGGCTACACCTTC.

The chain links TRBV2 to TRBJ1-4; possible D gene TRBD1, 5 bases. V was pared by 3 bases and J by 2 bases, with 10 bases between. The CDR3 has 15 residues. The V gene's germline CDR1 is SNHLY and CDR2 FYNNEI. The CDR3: CASSEGGATNEKLFF. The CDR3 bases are TGTGCCAGCAGTGAGGGTGGGGCTACTAATGAAAAACTGTTTTTT.

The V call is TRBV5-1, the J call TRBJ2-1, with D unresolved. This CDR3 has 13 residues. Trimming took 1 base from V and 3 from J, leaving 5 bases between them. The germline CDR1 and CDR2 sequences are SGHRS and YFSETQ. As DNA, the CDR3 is TGCGCCAGCAGCTTGTTGTTCTACAATGAGCAGTTCTTC. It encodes CASSLLFYNEQFF. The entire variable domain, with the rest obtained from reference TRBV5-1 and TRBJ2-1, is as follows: KAGVTQTPRYLIKTRGQQVTLSCSPISGHRSVSWYQQTPGQGLQFLFEYFSETQRNKGNFPGRFSGRQFSNSRSEMNVSTLELGDSALYLCASSLLFYNEQFFGPGTRLTVL.

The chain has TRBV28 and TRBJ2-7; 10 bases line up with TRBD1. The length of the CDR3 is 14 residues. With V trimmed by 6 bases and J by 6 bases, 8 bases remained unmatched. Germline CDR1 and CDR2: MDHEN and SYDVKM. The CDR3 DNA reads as TGTGCCAGCAGCCTAGGGACAGGGGCGACCGAGCAGTACTTC. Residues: CASSLGTGATEQYF. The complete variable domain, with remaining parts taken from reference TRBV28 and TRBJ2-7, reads DVKVTQSSRYLVKRTGEKVFLECVQDMDHENMFWYRQDPGLGLRLIYFSYDVKMKEKGDIPEGYSVSREKKERFSLILESASTNQTSMYLCASSLGTGATEQYFGPGTRLTVT.

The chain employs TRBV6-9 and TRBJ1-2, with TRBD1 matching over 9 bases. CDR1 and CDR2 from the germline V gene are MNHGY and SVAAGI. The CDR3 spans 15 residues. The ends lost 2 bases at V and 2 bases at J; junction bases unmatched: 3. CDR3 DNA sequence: TGTGCCAGCAGTTATACGGGGACAGGGAACTATGGCTACACCTTC. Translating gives CASSYTGTGNYGYTF.

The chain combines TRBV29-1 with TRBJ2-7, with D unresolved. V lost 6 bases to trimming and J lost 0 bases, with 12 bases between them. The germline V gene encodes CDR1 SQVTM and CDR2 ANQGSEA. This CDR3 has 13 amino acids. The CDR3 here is CSVQTRNSYEQYF. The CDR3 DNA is TGCAGCGTGCAGACCAGAAACTCCTACGAGCAGTACTTC.

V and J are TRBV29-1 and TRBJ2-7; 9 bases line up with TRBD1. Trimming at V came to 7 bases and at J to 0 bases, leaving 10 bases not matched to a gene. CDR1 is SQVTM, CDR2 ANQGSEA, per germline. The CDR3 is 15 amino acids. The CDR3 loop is CSAGGGDRVSYEQYF. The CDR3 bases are TGCAGCGCGGGGGGAGGGGACAGGGTCTCCTACGAGCAGTACTTC.

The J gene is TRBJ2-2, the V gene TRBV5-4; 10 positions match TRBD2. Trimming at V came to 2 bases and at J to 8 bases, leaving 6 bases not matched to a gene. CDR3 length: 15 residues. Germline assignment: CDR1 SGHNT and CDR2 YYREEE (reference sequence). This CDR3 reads CASSFVLAGAGELFF. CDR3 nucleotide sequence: TGTGCCAGCAGCTTTGTCCTAGCGGGAGCAGGGGAGCTGTTTTTT.

This CDR3 reads CASSPGGRGYNEQFF. CDR3 coding DNA: TGCGCCAGCAGCCCCGGAGGCCGGGGTTACAATGAGCAGTTCTTC. The chain has TRBV5-1 and TRBJ2-1; TRBD2 might be the D (5 bases). CDR3 length equals 15 residues. The V gene's germline CDR1 is SGHRS and CDR2 YFSETQ. Trimming left V 4 bases short and J 4 bases short, with 15 bases between.